The 28 T cell receptor beta chains given below trace back to one sample, sequenced in a study of naive and memory T cell subsets. The beta constant-region primer was an equimolar mix of two oligonucleotides covering TRBC1 and TRBC2. Ligated cDNA was amplified by four rounds of PCR with nested alpha and beta constant-region primers and SP2. TCRdb itself ran the UMI-ligation and nested PCR reads through MiXCR, one entry per CDR3 protein. In the table there are about 120,000 distinct CDR3 sequences, 35% to 40% of which are singletons. What was sequenced was central memory CD4+ T cells from blood. All receptors derive from a human donor in good health.

The chain combines TRBV7-3 with TRBJ2-3; 10 bases are a match to TRBD2. The germline V gene encodes CDR1 SGHTA and CDR2 FQGTGA. Trimming took 6 bases from V and 3 from J; bases not matched to a gene: 6. The CDR3 is made up of 15 amino acids. CDR3 DNA: TGTGCCAGCAGGGGACTAGCGAAGGGGACAGATACGCAGTATTTT. Residues: CASRGLAKGTDTQYF.

The rearrangement joins TRBV6-6 to TRBJ2-3, with 10 nucleotides matching TRBD2. Trimming at V came to 2 bases and at J to 4 bases, leaving 9 bases not matched to a gene. This CDR3 region has 17 residues. CDR1 and CDR2 (germline): MNHNY, SVGAGI (reference sequence). In DNA form, the CDR3 reads TGTGCCAGCAGTTACGGAGCTAGCGGGAGTAGGGCAGATACGCAGTATTTT. Amino acids: CASSYGASGSRADTQYF.

The CDR3 DNA follows: TGTGCCAGCAGTTTATCCGGGACAGGAGAGACCCAGTACTTC. It yields the protein CASSLSGTGETQYF. V gene TRBV2 combines with J gene TRBJ2-5, with 8 bases aligning to TRBD1. V shed 5 bases and J 4 bases; nucleotides not matched to a gene: 6. CDR3 size: 14 residues. Germline V gene sequence: CDR1 SNHLY, CDR2 FYNNEI.

The rearrangement uses TRBV5-6 and TRBJ2-3, with 8 bases fitting TRBD1. After removal of 3 bases from V and 2 bases from J, the junction contained 2 bases not matched to a gene. CDR1 is SGHDT and CDR2 is YYEEEE in the germline V gene. CDR3 length: 14 residues. The CDR3 spells CASSWDRLTDTQYF. The DNA for the CDR3 is TGTGCCAGCAGCTGGGACAGGCTCACAGATACGCAGTATTTT.

The J gene is TRBJ2-1, the V gene TRBV19, with D hard to call. Trimming stripped 1 base from V and 6 bases from J, with 10 bases between. The V gene's germline CDR1 is LNHDA and CDR2 SQIVND (reference sequence). This CDR3 has 14 residues. The CDR3 reads CASSIGSQSNEQFF. The CDR3, as DNA: TGTGCCAGTAGTATAGGAAGCCAGTCCAATGAGCAGTTCTTC.

This clonotype was seen many times. The chain links TRBV29-1 to TRBJ1-3; D not resolved. The V and J ends lost 7 bases and 4 bases respectively, with 14 bases between them. The CDR3 sequence is 13 residues long. The germline V gene has CDR1 SQVTM and CDR2 ANQGSEA. The CDR3 here is CSGTHKGGNTIYF. CDR3 bases: TGCAGCGGGACTCACAAGGGAGGAAACACCATATATTTT.

The J gene is TRBJ2-7, the V gene TRBV6-2 or TRBV6-3, with 7 bases that match TRBD1. The trim removed 6 bases at V and 2 bases at J, leaving 10 bases unmatched. The germline V gene has CDR1 MNHEY and CDR2 SVGEGT. This CDR3 spans 15 amino acids. Here the CDR3 DNA reads TGTGCCAGCAGCCTCGAGGGGGCCAGGACCTACGAGCAGTACTTC. It encodes CASSLEGARTYEQYF.

The V gene is TRBV6-6, the J gene TRBJ1-4; D is ambiguous. V lost 7 bases to trimming and J lost 7 bases, with 19 bases between them. Germline V gene lookup returns CDR1 MNHNY and CDR2 SVGAGI (reference sequence). The CDR3 contains 15 residues. CDR3 amino acids: CASNLMAGGGEKLFF. The CDR3 DNA follows: TGTGCCAGCAACTTGATGGCCGGCGGTGGTGAAAAACTGTTTTTT.

This sequence joins TRBV3-1 and TRBJ1-5, with D hard to call. In germline, CDR1 is LGHDT, CDR2 YNNKEL (reference sequence). The length of the CDR3 is 12 residues. Trimming shortened V by 1 base and J by 4 bases, and 2 bases separated the two germline ends. Here the CDR3 reads CASSQGNQPQHF. CDR3 sequence (DNA): TGTGCCAGCAGCCAAGGTAATCAGCCCCAGCATTTT.

This clonotype was seen a handful of times. This rearrangement joins TRBV6-2 or TRBV6-3 to TRBJ2-7; D is unclear. V lost 7 bases and J lost 3, with 19 bases in between. The germline V gene has CDR1 MNHEY and CDR2 SVGEGT. This CDR3 is 15 amino acids long. Here the CDR3 reads CASTAADPKVYEQYF. DNA of the CDR3: TGTGCCAGCACCGCCGCGGACCCGAAGGTCTACGAGCAGTACTTC.

This chain uses TRBV18 with TRBJ2-1, with D possibly matching TRBD2 (5 bases). Germline V lookup: CDR1 KGHSH, CDR2 LQKENI. V lost 5 bases to trimming and J lost 4 bases, with 12 bases between them. The CDR3 loop spans 14 amino acids. CDR3 protein: CASSWAGSYNEQFF. In DNA, the CDR3 is TGTGCCAGCTCATGGGCGGGCTCATACAATGAGCAGTTCTTC.

This sequence joins TRBV28 and TRBJ2-6, with a weak D call TRBD1 (6 bases). V dropped 3 bases and J dropped 0 bases, with 21 bases sitting between them. Germline V gene data show CDR1 as MDHEN and CDR2 as SYDVKM. The CDR3 is 20 amino acids. DNA of the CDR3: TGTGCCAGCAGTTTTCAGGGGTTCCACATTGGGTCCTCTGGGGCCAACGTCCTGACTTTC. Protein product: CASSFQGFHIGSSGANVLTF. Supplemented by reference TRBV28 and TRBJ2-6, the full variable domain reads DVKVTQSSRYLVKRTGEKVFLECVQDMDHENMFWYRQDPGLGLRLIYFSYDVKMKEKGDIPEGYSVSREKKERFSLILESASTNQTSMYLCASSFQGFHIGSSGANVLTFGAGSRLTVL.

This clonotype turned up a few times. The gene calls are TRBV29-1 and TRBJ2-1, with D perhaps matching TRBD1 or TRBD2 (6 bases each). Trimming cost V 4 bases and J 6 bases, with 13 bases left between them. Per germline, CDR1 SQVTM and CDR2 ANQGSEA. The CDR3 loop spans 13 amino acids. The CDR3 is CSVVGRGGNEQFF. CDR3 in DNA: TGCAGCGTTGTGGGCAGGGGAGGCAATGAGCAGTTCTTC.

This clonotype was seen a handful of times. This chain links TRBV20-1 with TRBJ2-1, with D perhaps matching TRBD2 (5 bases). Germline V gives CDR1 DFQATT, CDR2 SNEGSKA (reference sequence). Trimming removed 3 bases from V and 9 bases from J, with 9 bases in between. This CDR3 is built from 11 residues. The CDR3 is CSASGVVEQFF. In nucleotides, the CDR3 is TGCAGTGCTAGCGGGGTCGTTGAGCAGTTCTTC.

This clonotype has a count of ten or more. This rearrangement joins TRBV6-1 to TRBJ2-7, with TRBD1 matching over 8 bases. V was pared by 4 bases and J by 3 bases, with 11 bases of the junction left unmatched. The CDR3 has 16 residues. The germline V gene encodes CDR1 MNHNS and CDR2 SASEGT. CDR3 DNA sequence: TGTGCCAGCAGTGTAGTAGGACAGGGATTAAACTACGAGCAGTACTTC. Translating it yields CASSVVGQGLNYEQYF.

This clonotype was recorded many times. The chain is built from TRBV20-1 and TRBJ2-5; the D is unclear. Trimming pared 4 bases from V and 5 bases from J, leaving 11 bases between. The CDR3 contains 12 residues. Germline lookup yields CDR1 DFQATT and CDR2 SNEGSKA (reference sequence). CDR3 nucleotide sequence: TGCAGTGCTAAGACCGTCCCCGAGACCCAGTACTTC. As protein: CSAKTVPETQYF.

J is TRBJ1-2 and V is TRBV6-5; D possibly corresponds to TRBD1 (6 bases). The CDR3 spans 13 residues. Germline lookup yields CDR1 MNHEY and CDR2 SVGAGI. Trimming cost V 2 bases and J 6 bases, with 10 bases left between them. The CDR3 sequence is CASSYRQADGYTF. In nucleotides, the CDR3 is TGTGCCAGCAGTTACAGACAGGCCGATGGCTACACCTTC.

V and J are TRBV28 and TRBJ2-1; TRBD2 aligns across 9 bases. CDR1 and CDR2 (germline): MDHEN, SYDVKM. Unmatched junction bases numbered 11, after V lost 0 bases and J lost 8 bases. This CDR3 comprises 17 residues. CDR3 sequence: CASSLWTSGDTDDEQFF. CDR3 in DNA: TGTGCCAGCAGTTTATGGACTAGCGGCGATACCGATGATGAGCAGTTCTTC.

There are many counts of this clonotype. The V and J genes are TRBV20-1 and TRBJ2-2; 11 nucleotides line up with TRBD2. V shed 2 bases and J 4 bases; nucleotides not matched to a gene: 15. The CDR3 has 19 amino acids. Looked up from germline, CDR1 is DFQATT and CDR2 is SNEGSKA (reference sequence). Written as DNA, the CDR3 is TGCAGTGCTAGAAGCCGTACTAGCGGGAGACTATTGTCCACCGGGGAGCTGTTTTTT. The encoded protein is CSARSRTSGRLLSTGELFF.

Note on this clonotype: The CDR3 carries no conserved terminal phenylalanine or tryptophan, so it likely arises from a read error. This chain joins TRBV24-1 and TRBJ2-1; D might be TRBD2 (6 bases). Per germline, CDR1 KGHDR and CDR2 SFDVKD. The V end lost 9 bases, the J end lost 4 bases, and 9 bases lay between the germline ends. This CDR3 is 12 amino acids long. The CDR3 region has the DNA TGTGCCACCCGGGACTCTTACAATGAGCAGTTCTCC. Translation gives CATRDSYNEQFS.

The chain links TRBV7-2 to TRBJ2-5, with 9 bases fitting TRBD1. In germline, CDR1 is SGHTA, CDR2 FQGNSA. The CDR3 extends over 16 amino acids. After removal of 5 bases from V and 1 base from J, the junction contained 8 bases not matched to a gene. CDR3 sequence: CASSPLTGGAQETQYF. The CDR3 DNA reads TGTGCCAGCAGCCCCCTAACAGGGGGCGCCCAAGAGACCCAGTACTTC.

CDR3 region: CASSEGHWGTAKNIQYF. The DNA of the CDR3 is TGTGCCAGCAGTGAAGGGCACTGGGGGACGGCCAAAAACATTCAGTACTTC. The chain recombines TRBV6-1 with TRBJ2-4; D may be TRBD1 or TRBD2 (5 bases each). The CDR3 runs 17 residues. The germline V gene encodes CDR1 MNHNS and CDR2 SASEGT. Trimming took off 1 base at V and 1 base at J, with 14 bases between the two ends.

The genes are TRBV5-6 and TRBJ2-3; D is undetermined. The CDR3 runs 16 residues. CDR1 SGHDT and CDR2 YYEEEE come from the germline V gene. The V and J ends lost 1 base and 0 bases respectively, with 12 bases between them. The CDR3 loop reads CASSLSRIPSTDTQYF. For the CDR3, the DNA is TGTGCCAGCAGCTTGTCCCGAATCCCTAGCACAGATACGCAGTATTTT.

V is TRBV10-3 and J is TRBJ1-5; 7 bases are a match to TRBD1. The CDR3 sequence is 13 residues long. Trimming cost V 6 bases and J 4 bases; bases outside gene matches: 3. Germline V gives CDR1 ENHRY, CDR2 SYGVKD. The CDR3 protein is CAISQGVNQPQHF. The DNA for the CDR3 is TGTGCCATCAGCCAGGGGGTAAATCAGCCCCAGCATTTT.

This clonotype has just a few counts. CDR3 amino acids: CASSLVGLGENEQFF. CDR3 bases: TGTGCCAGCAGCTTAGTAGGCCTAGGGGAAAATGAGCAGTTCTTC. This chain links TRBV7-9 with TRBJ2-1; D may be TRBD1 (5 bases). Germline V gene lookup returns CDR1 SEHNR and CDR2 FQNEAQ (reference sequence). This CDR3 has 15 residues. The V end lost 1 base, the J end lost 7 bases, and 14 bases lay between the germline ends.

The genes are TRBV11-1 and TRBJ2-7; 10 nucleotides line up with TRBD2. The germline CDR1 and CDR2 sequences are SGHAT and FQDESV (reference sequence). This CDR3 region has 15 residues. Trimming took 6 bases from V and 2 from J; bases not matched to a gene: 7. The CDR3 protein is CASSRTSGLTYEQYF. DNA for the CDR3: TGTGCCAGCAGTCGGACTAGCGGTCTAACCTACGAGCAGTACTTC.

V and J are TRBV5-3 and TRBJ2-3; TRBD2 agrees at 10 bases. TRBV5-3 is an open reading frame, and its role is uncertain. The junction had 8 bases not matched to a gene; V was cut back by 1 base and J by 0 bases. CDR3 length equals 18 residues. In nucleotides, the CDR3 is TGTGCCAGAAGCTTGATGGCTAGCGGGAGCCCTAGCACAGATACGCAGTATTTT. Amino acids: CARSLMASGSPSTDTQYF.

The chain recombines TRBV5-1 with TRBJ1-2; no clear D. Trimming shortened V by 4 bases and J by 3 bases, and 10 bases separated the two germline ends. CDR3 length: 13 amino acids. The V gene's germline CDR1 is SGHRS and CDR2 YFSETQ. This CDR3 is CASSRTSDYGYTF. CDR3 in DNA: TGCGCCAGCAGCAGGACCTCCGACTATGGCTACACCTTC.